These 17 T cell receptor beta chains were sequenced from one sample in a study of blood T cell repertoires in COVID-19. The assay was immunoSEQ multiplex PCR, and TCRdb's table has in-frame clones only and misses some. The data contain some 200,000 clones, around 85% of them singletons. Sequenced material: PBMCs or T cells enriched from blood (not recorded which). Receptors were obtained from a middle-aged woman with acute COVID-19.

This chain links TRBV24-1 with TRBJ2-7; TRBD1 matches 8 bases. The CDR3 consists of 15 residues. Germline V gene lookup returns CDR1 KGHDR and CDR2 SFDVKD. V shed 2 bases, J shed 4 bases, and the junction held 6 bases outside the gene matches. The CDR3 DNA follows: TGTGCCACCAGTGATTCCGGGACAGGTACTTACGAGCAGTACTTC. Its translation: CATSDSGTGTYEQYF.

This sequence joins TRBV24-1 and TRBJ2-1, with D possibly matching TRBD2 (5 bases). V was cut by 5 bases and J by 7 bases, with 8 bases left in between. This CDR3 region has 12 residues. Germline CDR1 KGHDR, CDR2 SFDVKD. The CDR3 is CATSASTNEQFF. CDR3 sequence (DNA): TGTGCCACCAGTGCTAGCACGAATGAGCAGTTCTTC.

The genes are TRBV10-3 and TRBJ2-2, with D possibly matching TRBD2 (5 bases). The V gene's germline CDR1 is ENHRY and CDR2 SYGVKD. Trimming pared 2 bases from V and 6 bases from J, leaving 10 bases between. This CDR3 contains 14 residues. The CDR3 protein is CAISERDGSGELFF. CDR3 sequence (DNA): TGTGCCATCAGTGAGCGGGATGGTTCCGGGGAGCTGTTTTTT.

CDR3 DNA sequence: TGTGCCAGCAGCAGTACTAGCGGGGGGGATTACGAGCAGTACTTC. Translating it yields CASSSTSGGDYEQYF. V and J are TRBV7-8 and TRBJ2-7, with TRBD2 matching over 13 bases. The CDR3 has 15 residues. CDR1 and CDR2 from the germline V gene are SGHVS and FQNEAQ. V was pared by 5 bases and J by 4 bases, with 5 bases of the junction left unmatched.

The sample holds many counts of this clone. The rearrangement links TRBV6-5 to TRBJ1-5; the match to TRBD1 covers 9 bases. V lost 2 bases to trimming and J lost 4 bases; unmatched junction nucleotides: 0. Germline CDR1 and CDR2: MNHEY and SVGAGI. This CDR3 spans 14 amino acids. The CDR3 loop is CASSYGTGNQPQHF. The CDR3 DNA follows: TGTGCCAGCAGTTACGGGACAGGGAATCAGCCCCAGCATTTT.

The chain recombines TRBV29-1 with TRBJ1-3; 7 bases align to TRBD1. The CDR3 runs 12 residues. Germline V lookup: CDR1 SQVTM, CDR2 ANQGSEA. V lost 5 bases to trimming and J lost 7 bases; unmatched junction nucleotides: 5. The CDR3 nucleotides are TGCAGCGTTTCTACAGGGGAGAACACCATATATTTT. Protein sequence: CSVSTGENTIYF.

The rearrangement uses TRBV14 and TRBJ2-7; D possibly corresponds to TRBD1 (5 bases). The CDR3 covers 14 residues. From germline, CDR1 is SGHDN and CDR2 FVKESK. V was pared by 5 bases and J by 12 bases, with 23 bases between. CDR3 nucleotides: TGTGCCAGCAGCTCCTATGGGGCAGCTTCCCCCCTGTACTTC. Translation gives CASSSYGAASPLYF.

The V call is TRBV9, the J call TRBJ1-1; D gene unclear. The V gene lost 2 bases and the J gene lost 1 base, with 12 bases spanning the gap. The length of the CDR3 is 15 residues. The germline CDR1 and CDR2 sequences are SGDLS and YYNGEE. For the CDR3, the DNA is TGTGCCAGCAGCGTCGTGCAAACGGGGAACACTGAAGCTTTCTTT. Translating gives CASSVVQTGNTEAFF. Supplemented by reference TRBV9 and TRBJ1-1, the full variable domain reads DSGVTQTPKHLITATGQRVTLRCSPRSGDLSVYWYQQSLDQGLQFLIQYYNGEERAKGNILERFSAQQFPDLHSELNLSSLELGDSALYFCASSVVQTGNTEAFFGQGTRLTVV.

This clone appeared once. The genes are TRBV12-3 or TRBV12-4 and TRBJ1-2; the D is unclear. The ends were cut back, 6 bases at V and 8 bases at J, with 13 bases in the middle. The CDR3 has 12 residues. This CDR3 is CASSLPGRGYTF. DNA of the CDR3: TGTGCCAGCAGCCTCCCCGGGAGAGGCTACACCTTC.

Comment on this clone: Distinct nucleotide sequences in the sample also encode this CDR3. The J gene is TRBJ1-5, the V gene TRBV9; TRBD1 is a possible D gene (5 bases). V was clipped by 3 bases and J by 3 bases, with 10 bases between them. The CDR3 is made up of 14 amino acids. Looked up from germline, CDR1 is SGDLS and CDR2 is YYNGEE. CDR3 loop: CASSADSSNQPQHF. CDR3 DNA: TGTGCCAGCAGCGCAGACAGTTCCAATCAGCCCCAGCATTTT.

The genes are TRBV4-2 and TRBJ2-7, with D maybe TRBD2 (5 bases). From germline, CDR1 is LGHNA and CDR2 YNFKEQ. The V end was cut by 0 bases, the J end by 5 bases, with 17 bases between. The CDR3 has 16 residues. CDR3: CASSQDKQLVFDEQYF. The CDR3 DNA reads TGTGCCAGCAGCCAAGATAAACAACTAGTTTTCGACGAGCAGTACTTC.

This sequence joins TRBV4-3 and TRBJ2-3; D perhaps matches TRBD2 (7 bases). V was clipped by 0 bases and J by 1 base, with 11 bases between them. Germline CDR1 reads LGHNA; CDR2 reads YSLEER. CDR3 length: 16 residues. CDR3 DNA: TGCGCCAGCAGCCAAGATCCCGGGGGGCGCACAGATACGCAGTATTTT. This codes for CASSQDPGGRTDTQYF.

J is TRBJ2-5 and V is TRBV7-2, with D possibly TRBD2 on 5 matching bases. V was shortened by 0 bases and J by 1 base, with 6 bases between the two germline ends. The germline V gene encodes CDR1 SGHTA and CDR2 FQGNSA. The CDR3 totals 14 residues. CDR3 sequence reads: CASSLAAAQETQYF. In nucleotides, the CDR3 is TGTGCCAGCAGCTTAGCAGCGGCCCAAGAGACCCAGTACTTC.

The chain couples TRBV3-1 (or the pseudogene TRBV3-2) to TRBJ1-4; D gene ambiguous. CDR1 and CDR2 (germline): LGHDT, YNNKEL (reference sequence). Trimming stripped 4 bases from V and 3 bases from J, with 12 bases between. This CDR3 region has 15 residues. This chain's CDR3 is CASSPVAGSNEKLFF. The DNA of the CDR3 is TGTGCCAGCAGCCCGGTAGCGGGGTCTAATGAAAAACTGTTTTTT.

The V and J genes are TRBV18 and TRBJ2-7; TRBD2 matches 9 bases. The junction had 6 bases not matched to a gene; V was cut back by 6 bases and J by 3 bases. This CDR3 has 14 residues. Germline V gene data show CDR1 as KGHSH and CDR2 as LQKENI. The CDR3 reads CASSKGLADYEQYF. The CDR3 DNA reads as TGTGCCAGCTCGAAGGGACTAGCAGACTACGAGCAGTACTTC.

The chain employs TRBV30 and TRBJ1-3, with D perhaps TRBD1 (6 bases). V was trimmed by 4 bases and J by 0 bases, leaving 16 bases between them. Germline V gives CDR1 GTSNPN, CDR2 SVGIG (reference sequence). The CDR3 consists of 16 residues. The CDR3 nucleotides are TGTGCCTGGACCCCCACGGACAGACACTCTGGAAACACCATATATTTT. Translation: CAWTPTDRHSGNTIYF.

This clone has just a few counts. In DNA, the CDR3 is TGTGCCAGCGCTGGGGGGGGCAACCATGGCTACACCTTC. Its translation is CASAGGGNHGYTF. The gene calls are TRBV6-6 and TRBJ1-2, with a weak D call TRBD1 (6 bases). Between the trimmed V and J ends, which lost 8 bases and 6 bases, there was a span of 16 bases. The V gene's germline CDR1 is MNHNY and CDR2 SVGAGI (reference sequence). This CDR3 spans 13 amino acids.